The clone carrying this T cell receptor beta chain is a singleton in its sample. Subsets obtained from CD4+ cells comprised CD45RA+ naive and CD45RA-negative memory cells. Genomic DNA belonging to each subset was distributed in equal measure over several immunoSEQ plates. As handled by the study authors: In the immunoSEQ data, sequences were junction-only and lacked quality scores, so filtering differed. Here immunoSEQ multiplex PCR was the method, and the copy in TCRdb shows in-frame clones only, minus some. V, J and clone size are taken as reported in that table, and D and trimming were inferred from the DNA itself. The top ten hold 0.89% of the sample, which has around 1,100,000 clones, 60% to 80% seen once. The data were obtained in a study of shared clonotypes between healthy human individuals. For the study at large: The cohort comprised a couple of women and a few men. Their ages spanned 18 to 49 years.

V shed 1 base, J shed 8 bases, and the junction held 8 bases outside the gene matches. This CDR3 is 16 amino acids long. Germline V gene sequence: CDR1 LGHNA, CDR2 YNFKEQ. This chain joins TRBV4-2 and TRBJ2-1; 10 bases are a match to TRBD2. The sequence was collected from a man between 18 and 29 years old in good health. Some clones in this sample may be carry-over from other donors' samples. The material sequenced was memory CD4+ T cells from PBMCs. The sample's subset: CD45RA-negative fraction. CDR3 protein: CASSQVQAGGPDEQFF. The DNA of the CDR3 is TGTGCCAGCAGCCAAGTTCAAGCGGGAGGGCCCGATGAGCAGTTCTTC.